A single sample is the source of the 8 T cell receptor beta chains below, sequenced in a study of blood T cell repertoires in COVID-19. Repertoires were generated with immunoSEQ multiplex PCR, while TCRdb's copy carries only in-frame clones and drops some. The table includes about 160,000 clones, about 86% detected once. Sequencing was carried out using peripheral blood. The receptors shown here come from a man aged 50 to 59 with active or convalescent COVID-19.

The V and J genes are TRBV18 and TRBJ2-1, with D maybe TRBD1 (5 bases). Germline V gene lookup returns CDR1 KGHSH and CDR2 LQKENI. Trimming shortened V by 1 base and J by 5 bases, and 6 bases separated the two germline ends. The CDR3 is 13 amino acids. CDR3 protein: CASSPLQDNEQFF. The CDR3 region has the DNA TGTGCCAGCTCACCACTACAGGACAATGAGCAGTTCTTC.

The chain combines TRBV9 with TRBJ2-7; possible D gene TRBD2, 5 bases. V was cut by 0 bases and J by 2 bases, with 12 bases left in between. Germline V gene lookup returns CDR1 SGDLS and CDR2 YYNGEE. The CDR3 length is 15 residues. CDR3 in DNA: TGTGCCAGCAGCGTAGAAGGTTCCGGGGCCTACGAGCAGTACTTC. This encodes CASSVEGSGAYEQYF.

V is TRBV3-1 (or the pseudogene TRBV3-2) and J is TRBJ2-1; 9 bases map to TRBD2. V trimming: 6 bases; J trimming: 5 bases; junction bases outside the gene matches: 5. The CDR3 is 14 amino acids. The V gene's germline CDR1 is LGHDT and CDR2 YNNKEL (reference sequence). The CDR3 here is CASSLSGSHNEQFF. CDR3 coding DNA: TGTGCCAGCAGTCTTAGCGGGAGCCACAATGAGCAGTTCTTC.

CDR3: CASSPPVDRGYEQYF. The CDR3 DNA is TGTGCCAGCTCACCCCCCGTGGACAGGGGATACGAGCAGTACTTC. The V and J genes are TRBV18 and TRBJ2-7; TRBD1 agrees at 9 bases. Germline V gene sequence: CDR1 KGHSH, CDR2 LQKENI. Unmatched junction bases numbered 7, after V lost 3 bases and J lost 4 bases. The CDR3 is 15 amino acids. The entire variable domain, with the rest obtained from reference TRBV18 and TRBJ2-7, is as follows: NAGVMQNPRHLVRRRGQEARLRCSPMKGHSHVYWYRQLPEEGLKFMVYLQKENIIDESGMPKERFSAEFPKEGPSILRIQQVVRGDSAAYFCASSPPVDRGYEQYFGPGTRLTVT.

This clone was seen a single time. The rearrangement links TRBV5-4 to TRBJ2-3, with D perhaps TRBD2 (5 bases). With 4 bases removed from V and 6 bases from J, the gap between germline ends came to 21 bases. The CDR3 has 16 residues. Germline CDR1 reads SGHNT; CDR2 reads YYREEE (reference sequence). CDR3 DNA: TGTGCCAGCAGCCAAACCCGATCCCGGGGAATGGATACGCAGTATTTT. This codes for CASSQTRSRGMDTQYF. The variable domain in full, completed from reference TRBV5-4 and TRBJ2-3, reads ETGVTQSPTHLIKTRGQQVTLRCSSQSGHNTVSWYQQALGQGPQFIFQYYREEENGRGNFPPRFSGLQFPNYSSELNVNALELDDSALYLCASSQTRSRGMDTQYFGPGTRLTVL.

In DNA, the CDR3 is TGTGCCAGCAGCTTTGGACAGGCCCAAGAGACCCAGTACTTC. Its protein is CASSFGQAQETQYF. The chain employs TRBV5-6 and TRBJ2-5, with 7 positions matching TRBD1. The junction had 2 bases not matched to a gene; V was cut back by 2 bases and J by 1 base. CDR3 length: 14 residues. Germline-derived CDR1 and CDR2 are SGHDT and YYEEEE.

The chain employs TRBV2 and TRBJ1-1, with TRBD1 matching over 8 bases. CDR3 size: 14 residues. From germline, CDR1 is SNHLY and CDR2 FYNNEI. Trimming removed 6 bases from V and 0 bases from J; junction bases left unmatched: 3. CDR3 sequence (DNA): TGTGCCAGCAGCTTGGGACAGGTGAACACTGAAGCTTTCTTT. This gives the protein CASSLGQVNTEAFF.

The chain uses TRBV6-5 and TRBJ2-6; D is uncertain. Germline CDR1 MNHEY, CDR2 SVGAGI. The CDR3 extends over 13 amino acids. Trimming took off 7 bases at V and 12 bases at J, with 16 bases between the two ends. The DNA for the CDR3 is TGTGCCAGCACCAAAGGTGGGCTTGGCGTCCTGACTTTC. Its translation: CASTKGGLGVLTF.